This T cell receptor (beta chain) was sequenced in a study of T cells in women clearing cervical HPV infection. The wider study: Case blood drawn at lesion detection; control blood after infection cleared. With HLA typing for only a few women, HLA confounding remains possible. Study results and caveats: Associations may precede or follow infection; HPV-specific or memory T cells were not isolated.

Only in-frame clones appear in the TCRdb table, and some are missing; sequencing was by immunoSEQ multiplex PCR. Recorded for this sample: under 20,000 clones. In regard to this clone: Its antigen is not identified. The read is 3 residues too short to cover the CDR3 end, so that end is filled in from the germline J gene.

Germline-derived CDR1 and CDR2 are MNHNS and SASEGT. V shed 2 bases, J shed 4 bases, and the junction held 1 base outside the gene matches. This CDR3 contains 13 residues. The clonotype comes from a woman between 18 and 75 years old with a cervical HPV16 infection that either progressed to CIN3+ or cleared (not recorded which). The gene calls are TRBV6-1 and TRBJ2-5; 7 nucleotides match TRBD1. Sequencing was done on a sample of blood buffy coat. Partial CDR3 DNA: TGTGCCAGCAGTGAACCAGGGGGAGAGACC. Translating it yields CASSEPGGET. The whole CDR3 sequence reads CASSEPGGETQYF.